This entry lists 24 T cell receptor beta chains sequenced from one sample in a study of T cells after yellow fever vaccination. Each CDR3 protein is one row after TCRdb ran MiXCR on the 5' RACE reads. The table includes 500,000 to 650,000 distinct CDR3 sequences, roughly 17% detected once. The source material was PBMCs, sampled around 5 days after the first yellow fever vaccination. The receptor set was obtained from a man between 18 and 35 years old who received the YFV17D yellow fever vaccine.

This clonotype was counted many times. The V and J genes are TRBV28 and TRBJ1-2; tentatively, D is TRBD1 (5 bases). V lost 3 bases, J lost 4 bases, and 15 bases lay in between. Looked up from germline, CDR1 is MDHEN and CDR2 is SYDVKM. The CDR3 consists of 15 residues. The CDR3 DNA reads TGTGCCAGCAGTTTTTCAGGGCGATGGAGCTATGGCTACACCTTC. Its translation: CASSFSGRWSYGYTF.

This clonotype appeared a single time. CDR3 coding DNA: TGCGCCAGCAGCTTGCTCCCGACTAGCACAGATACGCAGTATTTT. It encodes CASSLLPTSTDTQYF. The V gene is TRBV5-1, the J gene TRBJ2-3; the D is unclear. This CDR3 is built from 15 residues. Per the germline V gene, CDR1 is SGHRS and CDR2 is YFSETQ. V was cut by 1 base and J by 0 bases, with 9 bases left in between.

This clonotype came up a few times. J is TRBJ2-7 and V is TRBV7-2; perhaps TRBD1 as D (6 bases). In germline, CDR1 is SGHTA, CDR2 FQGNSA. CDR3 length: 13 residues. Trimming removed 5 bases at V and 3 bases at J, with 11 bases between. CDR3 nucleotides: TGTGCCAGCAGCAGGACAGCGCGCTACGAGCAGTACTTC. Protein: CASSRTARYEQYF.

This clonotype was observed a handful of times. DNA of the CDR3: TGCGCCAGCAGCCAAGATTCGCTCGTACAGGTCCGGGCAACTAATGAAAAACTGTTTTTT. The encoded protein is CASSQDSLVQVRATNEKLFF. V gene TRBV4-1 combines with J gene TRBJ1-4; TRBD1 is a possible D gene (5 bases). The germline V and J ends were trimmed by 0 bases and 0 bases, with 20 bases remaining between them. The germline V gene has CDR1 MGHRA and CDR2 YSYEKL. The CDR3 spans 20 residues.

In nucleotides, the CDR3 is TGTGCCAGCAGTGATACAGGCTTGTGGGGCTACACCTTC. As protein: CASSDTGLWGYTF. The chain recombines TRBV25-1 with TRBJ1-2, with D possibly being TRBD1 (5 bases). The germline CDR1 and CDR2 sequences are MGHDK and SYGVNS. The CDR3 runs to 13 residues. Trimming left V 3 bases short and J 8 bases short, with 13 bases between.

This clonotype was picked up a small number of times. The CDR3 sequence: CASSSQGASNYGYTF. As DNA, the CDR3 is TGTGCCAGCAGCTCCCAGGGGGCCTCTAACTATGGCTACACCTTC. The chain has TRBV7-9 and TRBJ1-2; 8 bases line up with TRBD1. The J segment lost 0 bases and the V segment lost 4 bases, leaving 4 bases of the junction unmatched. CDR3 length: 15 amino acids. Germline V CDR1 and CDR2: SEHNR, FQNEAQ (reference sequence).

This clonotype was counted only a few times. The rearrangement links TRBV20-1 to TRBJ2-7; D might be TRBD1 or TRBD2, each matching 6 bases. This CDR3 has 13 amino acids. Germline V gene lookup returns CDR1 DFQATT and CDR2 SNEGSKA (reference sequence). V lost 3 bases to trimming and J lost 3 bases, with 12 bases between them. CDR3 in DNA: TGCAGTGCTAGTAGCGGACAGAACTACGAGCAGTACTTC. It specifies CSASSGQNYEQYF.

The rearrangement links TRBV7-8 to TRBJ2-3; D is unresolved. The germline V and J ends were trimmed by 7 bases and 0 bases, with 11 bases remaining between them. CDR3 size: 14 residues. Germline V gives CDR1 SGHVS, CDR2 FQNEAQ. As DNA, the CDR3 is TGTGCCAGCACAGAGTACACTAGCACAGATACGCAGTATTTT. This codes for CASTEYTSTDTQYF.

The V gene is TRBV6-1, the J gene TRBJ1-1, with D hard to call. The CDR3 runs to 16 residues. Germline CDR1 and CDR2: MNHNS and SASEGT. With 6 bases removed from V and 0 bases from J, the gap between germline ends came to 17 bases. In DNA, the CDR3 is TGTGCCAGCAGCCCGCCCGGCGGATCCTTGAACACTGAAGCTTTCTTT. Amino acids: CASSPPGGSLNTEAFF.

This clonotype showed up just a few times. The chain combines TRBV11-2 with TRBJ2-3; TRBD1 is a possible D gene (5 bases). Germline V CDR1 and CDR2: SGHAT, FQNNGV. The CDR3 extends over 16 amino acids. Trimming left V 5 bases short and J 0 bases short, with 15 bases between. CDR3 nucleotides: TGTGCCAGCAGCGACCAGGCAGGGTTCAGCACAGATACGCAGTATTTT. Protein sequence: CASSDQAGFSTDTQYF. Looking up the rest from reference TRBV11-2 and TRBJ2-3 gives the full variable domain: EAGVAQSPRYKIIEKRQSVAFWCNPISGHATLYWYQQILGQGPKLLIQFQNNGVVDDSQLPKDRFSAERLKGVDSTLKIQPAKLEDSAVYLCASSDQAGFSTDTQYFGPGTRLTVL.

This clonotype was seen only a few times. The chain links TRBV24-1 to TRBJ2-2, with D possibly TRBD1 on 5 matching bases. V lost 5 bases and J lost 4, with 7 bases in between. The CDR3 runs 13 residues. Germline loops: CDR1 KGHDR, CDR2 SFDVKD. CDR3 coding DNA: TGTGCCACCAGTGGACAGCTCACCGGGGAGCTGTTTTTT. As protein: CATSGQLTGELFF.

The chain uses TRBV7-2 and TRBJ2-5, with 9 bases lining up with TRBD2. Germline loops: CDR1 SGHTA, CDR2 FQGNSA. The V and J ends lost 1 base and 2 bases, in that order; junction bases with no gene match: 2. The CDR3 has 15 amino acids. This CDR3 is CASSLEAGGQETQYF. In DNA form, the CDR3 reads TGTGCCAGCAGCTTAGAAGCGGGAGGACAAGAGACCCAGTACTTC.

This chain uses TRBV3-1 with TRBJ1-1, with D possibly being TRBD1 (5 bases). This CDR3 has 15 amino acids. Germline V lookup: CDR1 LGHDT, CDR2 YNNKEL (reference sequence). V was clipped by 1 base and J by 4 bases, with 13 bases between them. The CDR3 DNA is TGTGCCAGCAGCCAAGGGTCTTCAGGGAGCACTGAAGCTTTCTTT. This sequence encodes CASSQGSSGSTEAFF.

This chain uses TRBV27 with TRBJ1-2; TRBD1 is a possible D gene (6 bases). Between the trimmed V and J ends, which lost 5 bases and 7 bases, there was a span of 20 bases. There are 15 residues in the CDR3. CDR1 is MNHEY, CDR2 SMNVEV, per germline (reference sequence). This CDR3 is CASSPRPGGRGGYTF. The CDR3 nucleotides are TGTGCCAGCAGTCCACGACCCGGGGGGCGCGGTGGCTACACCTTC.

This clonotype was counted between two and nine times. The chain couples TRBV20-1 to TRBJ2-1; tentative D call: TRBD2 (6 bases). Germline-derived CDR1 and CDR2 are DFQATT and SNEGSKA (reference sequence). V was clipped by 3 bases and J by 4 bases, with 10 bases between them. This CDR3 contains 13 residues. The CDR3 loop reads CSASTGGYNEQFF. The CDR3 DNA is TGCAGTGCTAGCACCGGGGGTTACAATGAGCAGTTCTTC.

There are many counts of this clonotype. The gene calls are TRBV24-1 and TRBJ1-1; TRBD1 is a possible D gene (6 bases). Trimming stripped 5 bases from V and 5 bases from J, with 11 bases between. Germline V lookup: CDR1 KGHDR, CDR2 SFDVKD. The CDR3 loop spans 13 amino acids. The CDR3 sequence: CATSAGAYTEAFF. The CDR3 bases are TGTGCCACCAGTGCAGGGGCGTATACTGAAGCTTTCTTT.

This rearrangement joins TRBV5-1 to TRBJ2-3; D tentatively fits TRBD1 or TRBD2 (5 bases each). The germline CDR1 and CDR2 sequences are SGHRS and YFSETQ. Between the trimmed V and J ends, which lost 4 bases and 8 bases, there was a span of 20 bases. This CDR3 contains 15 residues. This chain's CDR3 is CASSEWSSGPGTQYF. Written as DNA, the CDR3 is TGCGCCAGCAGCGAGTGGAGTTCGGGGCCGGGTACGCAGTATTTT.

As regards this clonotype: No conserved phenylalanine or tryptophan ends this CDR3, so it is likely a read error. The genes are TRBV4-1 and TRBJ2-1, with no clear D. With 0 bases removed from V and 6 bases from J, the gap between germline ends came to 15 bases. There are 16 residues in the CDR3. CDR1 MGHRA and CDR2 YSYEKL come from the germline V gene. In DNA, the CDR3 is TGCGCCAGCAGCCAAGAAACGGACGAATGGCTCAATGAGCAGTTCCTC. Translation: CASSQETDEWLNEQFL.

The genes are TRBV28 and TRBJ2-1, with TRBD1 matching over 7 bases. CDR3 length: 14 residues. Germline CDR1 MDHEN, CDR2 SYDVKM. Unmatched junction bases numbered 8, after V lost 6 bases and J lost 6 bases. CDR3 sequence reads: CASRRLDRANEQFF. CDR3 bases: TGTGCCAGCAGAAGGTTAGACAGGGCCAATGAGCAGTTCTTC.

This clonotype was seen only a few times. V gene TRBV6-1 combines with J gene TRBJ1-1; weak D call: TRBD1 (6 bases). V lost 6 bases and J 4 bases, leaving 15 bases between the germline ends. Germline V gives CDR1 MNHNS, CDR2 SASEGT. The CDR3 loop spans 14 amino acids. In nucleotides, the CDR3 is TGTGCCAGCAGCTCCACCACAGGGACCACTGAAGCTTTCTTT. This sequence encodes CASSSTTGTTEAFF.

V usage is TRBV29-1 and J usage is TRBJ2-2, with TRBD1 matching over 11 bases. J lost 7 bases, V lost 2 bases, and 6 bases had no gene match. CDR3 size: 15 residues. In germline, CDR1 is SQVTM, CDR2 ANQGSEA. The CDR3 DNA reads TGCAGCGTTGAACGGACAGGGGGCCGGATCGGGGAGCTGTTTTTT. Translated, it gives CSVERTGGRIGELFF.

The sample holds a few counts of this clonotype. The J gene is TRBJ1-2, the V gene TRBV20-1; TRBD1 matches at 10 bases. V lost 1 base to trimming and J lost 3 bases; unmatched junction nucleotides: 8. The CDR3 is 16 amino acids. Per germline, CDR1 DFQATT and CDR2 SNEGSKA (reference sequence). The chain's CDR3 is CSARVVSGTGDYGYTF. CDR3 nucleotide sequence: TGCAGTGCTAGAGTAGTCTCTGGGACAGGGGACTATGGCTACACCTTC.

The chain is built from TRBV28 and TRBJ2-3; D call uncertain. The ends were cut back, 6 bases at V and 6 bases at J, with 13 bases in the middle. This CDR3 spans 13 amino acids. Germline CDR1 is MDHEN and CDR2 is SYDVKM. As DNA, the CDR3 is TGTGCCAGCAGGATTAGCTTTGGCGATACGCAGTATTTT. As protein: CASRISFGDTQYF. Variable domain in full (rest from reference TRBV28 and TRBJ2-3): DVKVTQSSRYLVKRTGEKVFLECVQDMDHENMFWYRQDPGLGLRLIYFSYDVKMKEKGDIPEGYSVSREKKERFSLILESASTNQTSMYLCASRISFGDTQYFGPGTRLTVL.

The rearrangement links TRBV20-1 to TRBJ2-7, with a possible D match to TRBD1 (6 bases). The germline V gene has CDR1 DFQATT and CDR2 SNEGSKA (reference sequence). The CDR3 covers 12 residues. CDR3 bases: TGCAGCGGGGAAGTCAAGGGGGACGAGCAGTACTTC. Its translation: CSGEVKGDEQYF.